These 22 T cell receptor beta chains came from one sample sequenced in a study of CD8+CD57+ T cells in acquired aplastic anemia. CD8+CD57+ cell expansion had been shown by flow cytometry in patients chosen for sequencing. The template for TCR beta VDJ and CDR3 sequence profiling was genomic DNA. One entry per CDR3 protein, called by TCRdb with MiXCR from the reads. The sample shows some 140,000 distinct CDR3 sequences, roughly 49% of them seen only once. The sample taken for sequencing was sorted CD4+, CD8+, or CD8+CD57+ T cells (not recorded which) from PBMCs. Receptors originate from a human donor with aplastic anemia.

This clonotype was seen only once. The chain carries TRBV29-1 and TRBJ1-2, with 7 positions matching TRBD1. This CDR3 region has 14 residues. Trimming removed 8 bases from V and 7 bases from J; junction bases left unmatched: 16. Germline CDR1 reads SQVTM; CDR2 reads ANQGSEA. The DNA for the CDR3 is TGCAGCTTCTCCCATTTACAGGGGCAGGGTGGCTACACCTTC. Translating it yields CSFSHLQGQGGYTF.

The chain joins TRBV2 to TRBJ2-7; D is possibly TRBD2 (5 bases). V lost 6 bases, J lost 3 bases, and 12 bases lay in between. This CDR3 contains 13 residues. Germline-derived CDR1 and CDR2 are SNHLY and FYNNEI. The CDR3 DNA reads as TGTGCCAGCAGCGAGGGCCCAGGCTACGAGCAGTACTTC. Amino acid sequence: CASSEGPGYEQYF.

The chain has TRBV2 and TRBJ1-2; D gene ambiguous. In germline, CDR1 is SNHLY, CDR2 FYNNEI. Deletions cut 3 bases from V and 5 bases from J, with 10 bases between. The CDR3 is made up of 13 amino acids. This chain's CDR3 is CASSDLDFYGYTF. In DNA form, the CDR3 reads TGTGCCAGCAGTGACTTGGACTTTTATGGCTACACCTTC.

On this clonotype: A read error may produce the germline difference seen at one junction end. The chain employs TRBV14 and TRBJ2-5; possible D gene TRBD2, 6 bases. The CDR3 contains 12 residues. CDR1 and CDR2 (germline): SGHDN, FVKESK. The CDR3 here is CASIQGGVTLYF. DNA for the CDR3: TGTGCCAGCATCCAAGGAGGGGTAACCCTGTACTTC.

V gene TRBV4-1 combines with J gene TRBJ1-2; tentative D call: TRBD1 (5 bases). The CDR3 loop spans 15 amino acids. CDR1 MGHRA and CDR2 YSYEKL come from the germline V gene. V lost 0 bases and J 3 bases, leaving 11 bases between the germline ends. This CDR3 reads CASSQESGRDYGYTF. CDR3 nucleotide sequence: TGCGCCAGCAGCCAAGAATCAGGGCGAGACTATGGCTACACCTTC.

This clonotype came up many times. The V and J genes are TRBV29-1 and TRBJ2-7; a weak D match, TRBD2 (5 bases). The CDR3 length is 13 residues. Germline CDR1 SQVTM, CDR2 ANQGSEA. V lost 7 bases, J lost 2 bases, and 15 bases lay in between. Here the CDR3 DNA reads TGCAGCGCTGCCGGGATTGGGACCTACGAGCAGTACTTC. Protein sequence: CSAAGIGTYEQYF.

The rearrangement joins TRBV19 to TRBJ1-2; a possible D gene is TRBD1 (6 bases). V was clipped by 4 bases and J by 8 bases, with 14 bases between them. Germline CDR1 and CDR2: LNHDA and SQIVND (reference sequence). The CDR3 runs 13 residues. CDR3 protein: CASSRQAPLGYTF. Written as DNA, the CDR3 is TGTGCCAGTAGTAGACAGGCACCCTTGGGCTACACCTTC.

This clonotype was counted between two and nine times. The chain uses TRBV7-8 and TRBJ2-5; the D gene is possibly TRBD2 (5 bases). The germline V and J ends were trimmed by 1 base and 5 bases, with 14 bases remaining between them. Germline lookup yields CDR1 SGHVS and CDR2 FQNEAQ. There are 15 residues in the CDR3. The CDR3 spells CASSLDEGFLETQYF. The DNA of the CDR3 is TGTGCCAGCAGCTTAGATGAGGGTTTCTTGGAGACCCAGTACTTC.

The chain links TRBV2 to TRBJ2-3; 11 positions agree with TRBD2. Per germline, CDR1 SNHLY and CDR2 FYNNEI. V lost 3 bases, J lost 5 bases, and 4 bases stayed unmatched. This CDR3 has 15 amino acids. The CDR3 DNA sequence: TGTGCCAGCAGTGAGGTAGCGGGGGGGCAAGATACGCAGTATTTT. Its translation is CASSEVAGGQDTQYF.

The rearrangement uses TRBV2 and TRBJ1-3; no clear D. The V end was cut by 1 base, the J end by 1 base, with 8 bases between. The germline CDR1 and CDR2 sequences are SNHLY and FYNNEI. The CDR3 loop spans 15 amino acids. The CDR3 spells CASSEDGYSGNTIYF. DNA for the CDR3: TGTGCCAGCAGTGAAGACGGTTATTCTGGAAACACCATATATTTT. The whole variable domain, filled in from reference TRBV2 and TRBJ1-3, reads EPEVTQTPSHQVTQMGQEVILRCVPISNHLYFYWYRQILGQKVEFLVSFYNNEISEKSEIFDDQFSVERPDGSNFTLKIRSTKLEDSAMYFCASSEDGYSGNTIYFGEGSWLTVV.

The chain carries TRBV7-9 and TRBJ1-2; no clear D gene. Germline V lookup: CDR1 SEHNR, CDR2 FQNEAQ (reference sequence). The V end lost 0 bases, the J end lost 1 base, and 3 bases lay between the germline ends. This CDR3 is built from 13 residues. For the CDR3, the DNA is TGTGCCAGCAGCTTAGCTTTTAACTATGGCTACACCTTC. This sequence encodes CASSLAFNYGYTF.

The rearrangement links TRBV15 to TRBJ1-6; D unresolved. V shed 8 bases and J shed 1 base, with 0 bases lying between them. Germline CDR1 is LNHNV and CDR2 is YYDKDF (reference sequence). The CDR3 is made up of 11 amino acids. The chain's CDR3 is CATSYNSPLHF. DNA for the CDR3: TGTGCCACCTCCTATAATTCACCCCTCCACTTT.

CDR3 nucleotide sequence: TGTGCCAGCAGCGTTGGACTAGCGAGGATATCCTACGAGCAGTACTTC. Translated: CASSVGLARISYEQYF. The chain links TRBV9 to TRBJ2-7; 9 nucleotides align to TRBD2. Per the germline V gene, CDR1 is SGDLS and CDR2 is YYNGEE. V was clipped by 2 bases and J by 1 base; unmatched bases: 7. This CDR3 has 16 residues.

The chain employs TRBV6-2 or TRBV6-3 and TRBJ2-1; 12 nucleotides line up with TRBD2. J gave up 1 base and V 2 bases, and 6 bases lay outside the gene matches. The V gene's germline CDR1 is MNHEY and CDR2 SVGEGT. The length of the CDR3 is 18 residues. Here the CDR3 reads CASSYNTGTSGSYNEQFF. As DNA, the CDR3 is TGTGCCAGCAGTTACAATACCGGGACTAGCGGGTCCTACAATGAGCAGTTCTTC.

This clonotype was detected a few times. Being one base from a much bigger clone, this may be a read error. The DNA for the CDR3 is TGTGCCAGCAGCTTAGGGCAGGAGGCGTCCAAAAATGGCTACACCTTC. This codes for CASSLGQEASKNGYTF. The rearrangement uses TRBV13 and TRBJ1-2; D is uncertain. The CDR3 length is 16 residues. V lost 0 bases and J lost 6, with 17 bases in between. Germline-derived CDR1 and CDR2 are PRHDT and FYEKMQ (reference sequence).

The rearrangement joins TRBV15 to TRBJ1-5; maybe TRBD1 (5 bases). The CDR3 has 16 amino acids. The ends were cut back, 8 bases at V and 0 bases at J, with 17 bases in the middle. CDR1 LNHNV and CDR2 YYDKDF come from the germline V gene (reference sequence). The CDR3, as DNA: TGTGCCACCGGCTCCGGGGGGAAAGTTAGCAATCAGCCCCAGCATTTT. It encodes CATGSGGKVSNQPQHF.

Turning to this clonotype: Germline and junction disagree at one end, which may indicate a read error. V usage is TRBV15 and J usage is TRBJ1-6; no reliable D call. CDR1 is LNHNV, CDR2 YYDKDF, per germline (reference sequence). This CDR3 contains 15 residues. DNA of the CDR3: TGTGCCACTAGCAGAGATGGTGGGAGTCTCTCACCCCTCCACTTT. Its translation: CATSRDGGSLSPLHF.

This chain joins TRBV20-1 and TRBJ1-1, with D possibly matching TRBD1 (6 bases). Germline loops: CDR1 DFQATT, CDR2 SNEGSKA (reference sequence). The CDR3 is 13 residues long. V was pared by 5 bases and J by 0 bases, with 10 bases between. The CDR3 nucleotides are TGCAGTGCTCAAACAGGGTTGAACACTGAAGCTTTCTTT. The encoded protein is CSAQTGLNTEAFF.

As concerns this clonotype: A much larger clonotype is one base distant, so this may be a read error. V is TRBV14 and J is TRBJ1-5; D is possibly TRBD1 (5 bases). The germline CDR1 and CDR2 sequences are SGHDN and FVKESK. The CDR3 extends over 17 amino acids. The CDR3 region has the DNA TGTGCCAGCGGCCAAGAGTCGGGGCCTCTGAGGGATCAGCCCCAGCATTTT. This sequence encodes CASGQESGPLRDQPQHF.

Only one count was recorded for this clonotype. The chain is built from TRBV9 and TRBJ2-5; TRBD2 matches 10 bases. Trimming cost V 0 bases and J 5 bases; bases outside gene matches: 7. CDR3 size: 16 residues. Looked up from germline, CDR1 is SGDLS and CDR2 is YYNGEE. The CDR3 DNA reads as TGTGCCAGCAGCGTAGGGGGACTAGCGACGGAGGAGACCCAGTACTTC. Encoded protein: CASSVGGLATEETQYF.

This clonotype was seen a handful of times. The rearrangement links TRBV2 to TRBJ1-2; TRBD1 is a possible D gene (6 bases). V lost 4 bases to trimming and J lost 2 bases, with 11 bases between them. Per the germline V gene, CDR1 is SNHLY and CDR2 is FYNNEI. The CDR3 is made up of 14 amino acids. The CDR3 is CASSGTALNYGYTF. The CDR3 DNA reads TGTGCCAGCAGTGGGACAGCGCTAAACTATGGCTACACCTTC.

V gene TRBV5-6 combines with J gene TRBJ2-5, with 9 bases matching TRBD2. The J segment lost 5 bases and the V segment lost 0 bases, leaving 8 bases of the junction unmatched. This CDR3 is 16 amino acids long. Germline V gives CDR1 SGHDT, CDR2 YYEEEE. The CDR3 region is CASSLAGSGGTETQYF. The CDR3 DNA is TGTGCCAGCAGCTTGGCCGGTAGCGGGGGTACGGAGACCCAGTACTTC.